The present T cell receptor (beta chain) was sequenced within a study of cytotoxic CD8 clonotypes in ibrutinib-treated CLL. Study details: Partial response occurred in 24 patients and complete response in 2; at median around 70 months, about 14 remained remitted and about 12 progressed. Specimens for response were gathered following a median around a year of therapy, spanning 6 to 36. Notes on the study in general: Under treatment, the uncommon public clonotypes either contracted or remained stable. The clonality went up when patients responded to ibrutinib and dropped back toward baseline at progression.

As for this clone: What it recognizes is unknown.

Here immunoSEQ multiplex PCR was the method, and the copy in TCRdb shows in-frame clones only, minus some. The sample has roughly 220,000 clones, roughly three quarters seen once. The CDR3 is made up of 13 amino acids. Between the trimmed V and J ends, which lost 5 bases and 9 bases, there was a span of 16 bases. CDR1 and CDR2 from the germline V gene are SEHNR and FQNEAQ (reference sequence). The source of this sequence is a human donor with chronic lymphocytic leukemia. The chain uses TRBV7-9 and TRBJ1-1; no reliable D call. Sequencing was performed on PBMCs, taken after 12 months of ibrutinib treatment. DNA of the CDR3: TGTGCCAGCAGCCCCGTTTTAGGCCTGCAAGCTTTCTTT. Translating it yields CASSPVLGLQAFF.